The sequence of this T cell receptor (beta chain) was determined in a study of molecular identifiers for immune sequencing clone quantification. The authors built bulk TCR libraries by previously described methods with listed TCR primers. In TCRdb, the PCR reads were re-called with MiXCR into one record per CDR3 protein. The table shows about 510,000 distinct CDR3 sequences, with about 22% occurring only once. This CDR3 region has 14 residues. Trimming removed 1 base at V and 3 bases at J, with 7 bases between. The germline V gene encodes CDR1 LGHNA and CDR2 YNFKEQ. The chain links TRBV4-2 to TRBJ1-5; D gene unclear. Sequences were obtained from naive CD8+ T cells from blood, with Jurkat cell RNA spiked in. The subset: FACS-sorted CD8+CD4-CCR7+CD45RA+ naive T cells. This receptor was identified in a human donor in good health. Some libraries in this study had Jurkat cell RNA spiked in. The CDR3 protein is CASSQALSNQPQHF. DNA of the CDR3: TGTGCCAGCAGCCAAGCTCTGTCCAATCAGCCCCAGCATTTT.